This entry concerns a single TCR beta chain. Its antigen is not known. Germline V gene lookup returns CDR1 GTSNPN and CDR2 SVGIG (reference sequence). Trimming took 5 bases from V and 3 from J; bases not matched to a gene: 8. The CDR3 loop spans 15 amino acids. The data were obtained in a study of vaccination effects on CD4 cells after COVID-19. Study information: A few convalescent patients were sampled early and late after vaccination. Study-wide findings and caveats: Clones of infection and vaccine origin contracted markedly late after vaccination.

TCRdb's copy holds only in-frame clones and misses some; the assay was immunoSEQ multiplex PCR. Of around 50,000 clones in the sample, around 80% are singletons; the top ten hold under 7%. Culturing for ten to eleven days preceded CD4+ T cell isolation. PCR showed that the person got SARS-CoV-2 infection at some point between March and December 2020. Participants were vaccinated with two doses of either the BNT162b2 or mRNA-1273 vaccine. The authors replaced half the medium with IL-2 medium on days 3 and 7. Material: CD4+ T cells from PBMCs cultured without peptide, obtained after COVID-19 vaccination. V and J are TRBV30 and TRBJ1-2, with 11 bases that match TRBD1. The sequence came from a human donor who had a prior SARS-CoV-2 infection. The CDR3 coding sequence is TGTGCCTGGGACCCCGGGACAGGGGGTGACTATGGCTACACCTTC. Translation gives CAWDPGTGGDYGYTF.